Considering frequency, the clone carrying this T cell receptor (beta chain) is medium-sized. This sample was taken from a study of CXCR3-negative and CXCR3-positive naive CD8 T cells. As for the study in general: Sequencing yielded approximately 130 million TRB reads, roughly 1.5 +/- 0.3 million per library.

The authors prepared UMI-labeled TRB cDNA libraries by 5' RACE. Following a re-call of the 5' RACE reads, TCRdb has one entry per CDR3 protein and lacks DNA. The table gives approximately 41,000 distinct CDR3 sequences; the top ten clones make up about 14% of it. The CDR3 covers 16 residues. Germline CDR1 and CDR2: LNHNV and YYDKDF (reference sequence). Input material: memory CD8+ T cells from blood. The V and J genes are TRBV15 and TRBJ2-6; TCRdb indicates TRBD1, and absent DNA this call remains unverified. The source is a human donor in good health. Some clones in this sample may be carry-over from other donors' samples. The CDR3 region is CATSRDQGSGANVLTF.